A selection of T cell receptor beta chains follows, all from one sample in a study of T-cell reconstitution after alpha-beta-depleted transplantation in children. A single record per CDR3 protein comes from TCRdb applying MiXCR to the PCR reads. Of 200,000 to 250,000 distinct CDR3 sequences listed, approximately 10% are singletons. The source was PBMCs, collected before TCRalphabeta/CD19-depleted stem cell transplant. These receptors were collected from a child under two years old with acute myeloid leukemia, due to receive a stem cell transplant. The CDR3 runs from the conserved cysteine through the conserved F or W. Fields, in order: V gene, J gene, clone size, D gene, CDR3 protein, CDR3 DNA. D genes are given only for firm matches. Size values are once, few and many counts, or a class for expanded clones, and some rows have none.

>TRBV5-1|TRBJ2-7|many|NA
CASSLEVASAYEQYF
TGCGCCAGCAGCTTGGAGGTAGCCTCTGCCTACGAGCAGTACTTC
>TRBV30|TRBJ1-5|few|NA
CAWSVIDSNQPQHF
TGTGCCTGGAGTGTGATAGACAGCAATCAGCCCCAGCATTTT
>TRBV7-3|TRBJ2-1|few|NA
CASSLGTSPYLFF
TGTGCCAGCAGCTTAGGGACTTCCCCATACCTCTTCTTC
>TRBV28|TRBJ1-5|many|TRBD1
CASNAGTGFFQPQHF
TGTGCCAGCAACGCCGGGACAGGGTTTTTTCAGCCCCAGCATTTT
>TRBV5-4|TRBJ2-1|many|TRBD2
CASTPRAGLYNEQFF
TGTGCCAGCACCCCCCGAGCGGGACTATACAATGAGCAGTTCTTC
>TRBV9|TRBJ1-2|many|NA
CASSAGRPYGYTF
TGTGCCAGCAGCGCCGGAAGGCCCTATGGCTACACCTTC
>TRBV27|TRBJ2-2|many|NA
CASSKPGVTGELFF
TGTGCCAGCAGTAAACCCGGTGTAACCGGGGAGCTGTTTTTT
>TRBV12-3/TRBV12-4|TRBJ2-1|many|TRBD2
CASSYRGSRNEQFF
TGTGCCAGCAGTTACCGCGGGAGTCGGAATGAGCAGTTCTTC
>TRBV28|TRBJ2-1|many|NA
CASVPGGYNEQFF
TGTGCCAGCGTCCCGGGTGGCTACAATGAGCAGTTCTTC
>TRBV27|TRBJ2-1|many|TRBD2
CASSGGLAGYNEQFF
TGTGCCAGCAGTGGGGGACTAGCGGGGTACAATGAGCAGTTCTTC
>TRBV10-2|TRBJ2-7|many|TRBD1
CAISPGQGLYEQYF
TGCGCCATCTCGCCGGGACAGGGTCTCTACGAGCAGTACTTC
>TRBV28|TRBJ1-2|NA|NA
CASSFRGIGYTF
TGTGCCAGCAGTTTCCGGGGGATCGGCTACACCTTC
>TRBV4-2|TRBJ2-7|few|NA
CASSQVGEGEREQYF
TGTGCCAGCAGCCAAGTTGGCGAGGGGGAGCGCGAGCAGTACTTC
>TRBV5-1|TRBJ1-1|many|NA
CASSLLGRNTEAFF
TGCGCCAGCAGCTTGCTGGGAAGGAACACTGAAGCTTTCTTT
>TRBV6-6|TRBJ2-1|many|NA
CATQDPQDNEQFF
TGTGCCACCCAAGACCCCCAAGACAATGAGCAGTTCTTC
>TRBV12-3/TRBV12-4|TRBJ2-7|many|NA
CASKKTVSYEQYF
TGTGCCAGCAAAAAGACAGTCTCCTACGAGCAGTACTTC
>TRBV29-1|TRBJ2-7|many|NA
CSVVSGRTTYEQYF
TGCAGCGTTGTCTCAGGGAGGACTACCTACGAGCAGTACTTC
>TRBV18|TRBJ2-7|few|TRBD2
CASSPQKAGLAYEQYF
TGTGCCAGCTCACCACAGAAAGCGGGACTAGCGTACGAGCAGTACTTC
>TRBV29-1|TRBJ2-5|many|NA
CSVFRREATETQYF
TGCAGCGTTTTTCGTAGGGAAGCTACGGAGACCCAGTACTTC
>TRBV12-3/TRBV12-4|TRBJ2-3|few|TRBD1
CASSSRDRATDTQYF
TGTGCCAGCAGTTCGAGGGACAGGGCCACAGATACGCAGTATTTT
>TRBV4-1|TRBJ1-4|many|NA
CASSLPPGGFNEKLFF
TGCGCCAGCAGCCTCCCTCCGGGGGGATTCAACGAAAAACTGTTTTTT
>TRBV12-3/TRBV12-4|TRBJ2-7|many|TRBD2
CASSSGLGWIF
TGTGCCAGCAGTTCGGGACTAGGATGGATCTTC
>TRBV28|TRBJ1-5|many|NA
CASNRWGGQPQHF
TGTGCCAGCAACCGTTGGGGGGGTCAGCCCCAGCATTTT